The 27 T cell receptor beta chains below were found in one sample sequenced in a study of identical twins. TCRdb redid the calling of the 5' RACE reads with MiXCR, one entry per CDR3 protein. The table shows around 670,000 distinct CDR3 sequences, with 6% to 6.5% occurring only once. Input material: naive T cells sorted from blood. The source of these receptors is a man aged 18 to 35 in good health.

As concerns this clonotype: This may be a read error, as it is one base from a much larger clone. The rearrangement links TRBV7-2 to TRBJ2-7; D remains unclear. This CDR3 region has 13 residues. Germline CDR1 reads SGHTA; CDR2 reads FQGNSA. The CDR3 sequence: CASSFPGTYEQNF. The CDR3 nucleotides are TGTGCCAGCAGCTTCCCAGGTACCTACGAGCAGAACTTC.

This clonotype was detected many times. The rearrangement uses TRBV6-1 and TRBJ2-7, with D unresolved. CDR1 MNHNS and CDR2 SASEGT come from the germline V gene. The V gene lost 6 bases and the J gene lost 2 bases, with 5 bases spanning the gap. The CDR3 sequence is 11 residues long. The CDR3 spells CASRGPYEQYF. In DNA form, the CDR3 reads TGTGCCAGCAGGGGCCCCTACGAGCAGTACTTC.

This clonotype was recorded a few times. The chain uses TRBV11-2 and TRBJ2-4; TRBD2 might be the D (5 bases). Trimming cost V 3 bases and J 0 bases, with 6 bases left between them. The CDR3 totals 14 residues. Germline lookup yields CDR1 SGHAT and CDR2 FQNNGV. CDR3 loop: CASSFRGAKNIQYF. The DNA for the CDR3 is TGTGCCAGCAGCTTTCGGGGAGCCAAAAACATTCAGTACTTC.

This clonotype was seen at least ten times. The gene calls are TRBV12-3 or TRBV12-4 and TRBJ1-2, with D maybe TRBD1 (6 bases). The CDR3 contains 13 residues. Trimming took 5 bases from V and 4 from J, leaving 11 bases between them. This CDR3 reads CASSVGGLYGYTF. DNA of the CDR3: TGTGCCAGCAGTGTTGGGGGCCTCTATGGCTACACCTTC.

About this clonotype itself: A much larger clone sits a single nucleotide away, making a read error possible. This sequence joins TRBV29-1 and TRBJ2-2; D not resolved. The CDR3 length is 14 residues. Germline loops: CDR1 SQVTM, CDR2 ANQGSEA. The DNA for the CDR3 is TGCAGCGCTGAAACAGTATCGAACACCGGGGAGCTGTTTTTT. It is translated as CSAETVSNTGELFF.

V gene TRBV11-1 combines with J gene TRBJ2-1; 8 nucleotides align to TRBD1. V trimming: 0 bases; J trimming: 7 bases; junction bases outside the gene matches: 8. Germline CDR1 SGHAT, CDR2 FQDESV (reference sequence). The CDR3 has 16 amino acids. In nucleotides, the CDR3 is TGTGCCAGCAGCTTAGCGCCACAGGGGGGATTGAATGAGCAGTTCTTC. Translation: CASSLAPQGGLNEQFF.

At least ten counts were recorded for this clonotype. This sequence joins TRBV5-1 and TRBJ1-1; a weak D match, TRBD1 (5 bases). Trimming stripped 2 bases from V and 10 bases from J, with 12 bases between. The CDR3 loop spans 12 amino acids. Per the germline V gene, CDR1 is SGHRS and CDR2 is YFSETQ. DNA for the CDR3: TGCGCCAGCAGCTTACGGCCCGGGGGAGCTTTCTTT. The encoded protein is CASSLRPGGAFF.

The chain uses TRBV6-1 and TRBJ2-1, with 12 bases aligning to TRBD2. CDR1 is MNHNS, CDR2 SASEGT, per germline. J lost 5 bases, V lost 5 bases, and 4 bases had no gene match. The CDR3 loop spans 15 amino acids. The CDR3 is CASSRTSGGNNEQFF. DNA for the CDR3: TGTGCCAGCAGTCGTACTAGCGGGGGGAACAATGAGCAGTTCTTC.

This clonotype was counted between two and nine times. V is TRBV5-1 and J is TRBJ2-1; 7 bases fit TRBD1. Germline V gene data show CDR1 as SGHRS and CDR2 as YFSETQ. The V gene end was trimmed by 1 base and the J gene end by 3 bases; junction bases not matched to a gene: 7. The CDR3 spans 16 residues. Written as DNA, the CDR3 is TGCGCCAGCAGCTTGTTTGCGTCAGGGGGCTACAATGAGCAGTTCTTC. Translated: CASSLFASGGYNEQFF.

This rearrangement joins TRBV5-1 to TRBJ1-2; no definite D call. CDR1 and CDR2 from the germline V gene are SGHRS and YFSETQ. Trimming removed 0 bases at V and 8 bases at J, with 8 bases between. The CDR3 is 12 residues long. In nucleotides, the CDR3 is TGCGCCAGCAGCTTGGATCTAAGGGGCTACACCTTC. It codes for CASSLDLRGYTF.

This clonotype has only a few counts. This chain joins TRBV15 and TRBJ1-4; the D is unclear. The CDR3 loop spans 15 amino acids. The V and J ends lost 0 bases and 5 bases respectively, with 10 bases between them. CDR1 and CDR2 from the germline V gene are LNHNV and YYDKDF (reference sequence). The CDR3 DNA follows: TGTGCCACCAGCAGAGATCGGAGCAGCAATGAAAAACTGTTTTTT. Encoded protein: CATSRDRSSNEKLFF.

This clonotype has ten or more counts. The J gene is TRBJ1-2, the V gene TRBV27; 11 bases line up with TRBD1. The CDR3 is made up of 15 amino acids. V lost 4 bases to trimming and J lost 7 bases; unmatched junction nucleotides: 8. From germline, CDR1 is MNHEY and CDR2 SMNVEV (reference sequence). In nucleotides, the CDR3 is TGTGCCAGCAGTTACGGACAGGGGGCGTCTAGTGGCTACACCTTC. Encoded protein: CASSYGQGASSGYTF.

V is TRBV7-2 and J is TRBJ2-7; D possibly corresponds to TRBD2 (5 bases). The CDR3 has 14 residues. Germline lookup yields CDR1 SGHTA and CDR2 FQGNSA. Trimming removed 4 bases from V and 0 bases from J, with 10 bases in between. The CDR3 DNA reads TGTGCCAGCAGCTACGCCGGGGTCTCCTACGAGCAGTACTTC. This encodes CASSYAGVSYEQYF.

The J gene is TRBJ1-1, the V gene TRBV7-2; no firm D call. V lost 8 bases and J 11 bases, leaving 15 bases between the germline ends. Germline-derived CDR1 and CDR2 are SGHTA and FQGNSA. There are 11 residues in the CDR3. The CDR3 DNA sequence: TGTGCCAGCGGGAACGTGATTGGGGCTTTCTTT. Its translation is CASGNVIGAFF. Full variable domain (remainder filled in from reference TRBV7-2 and TRBJ1-1): GAGVSQSPSNKVTEKGKDVELRCDPISGHTALYWYRQSLGQGLEFLIYFQGNSAPDKSGLPSDRFSAERTGGSVSTLTIQRTQQEDSAVYLCASGNVIGAFFGQGTRLTVV.

In this sample, this clonotype turned up many times. The V gene is TRBV5-1, the J gene TRBJ2-1; 8 bases agree with TRBD1. The junction had 5 bases not matched to a gene; V was cut back by 4 bases and J by 5 bases. This CDR3 is 14 amino acids long. Germline V lookup: CDR1 SGHRS, CDR2 YFSETQ. CDR3 amino acids: CASSTDRVHNEQFF. CDR3 bases: TGCGCCAGCAGCACGGACAGGGTCCACAATGAGCAGTTCTTC.

In this sample, this clonotype turned up many times. The chain employs TRBV6-1 and TRBJ1-1, with D maybe TRBD1 (5 bases). The CDR3 contains 13 residues. The germline gives CDR1 MNHNS, CDR2 SASEGT. V lost 5 bases, J lost 5 bases, and 12 bases lay in between. CDR3 DNA sequence: TGTGCCAGCAGTCCTAGGGGTGGAACTGAAGCTTTCTTT. This codes for CASSPRGGTEAFF.

This clonotype was counted many times. V usage is TRBV20-1 and J usage is TRBJ2-1; TRBD2 matches 10 bases. Looked up from germline, CDR1 is DFQATT and CDR2 is SNEGSKA (reference sequence). This CDR3 has 15 amino acids. Trimming cost V 0 bases and J 9 bases; bases outside gene matches: 8. The CDR3 protein is CSARDPLAGVTEQFF. The CDR3 coding sequence is TGCAGTGCTAGAGATCCCCTAGCGGGAGTGACTGAGCAGTTCTTC.

This clonotype was counted at least ten times. This chain links TRBV6-1 with TRBJ1-4; maybe TRBD1 (6 bases). The germline gives CDR1 MNHNS, CDR2 SASEGT. Trimming pared 8 bases from V and 8 bases from J, leaving 24 bases between. The CDR3 has 16 amino acids. CDR3 DNA sequence: TGTGCCAGCGTACCTACGAAGGGCAGGGGAGGCGAAAAACTGTTTTTT. Translation: CASVPTKGRGGEKLFF.

The table lists this clonotype with many counts. J is TRBJ2-1 and V is TRBV24-1, with 12 bases that match TRBD2. V dropped 4 bases and J dropped 6; count of bases not matched to a gene: 6. Germline CDR1 and CDR2: KGHDR and SFDVKD. The CDR3 has 16 residues. The CDR3 loop reads CATSESTSGRLNEQFF. The CDR3 DNA follows: TGTGCCACCAGTGAAAGCACTAGCGGGAGGCTCAATGAGCAGTTCTTC.

This clonotype was detected ten times or more. The chain recombines TRBV24-1 with TRBJ2-1; no reliable D call. The CDR3 extends over 12 amino acids. CDR1 and CDR2 (germline): KGHDR, SFDVKD. V lost 1 base, J lost 7 bases, and 4 bases lay in between. The DNA for the CDR3 is TGTGCCACCAGTGATTTCCCAAATGAGCAGTTCTTC. It encodes CATSDFPNEQFF.

J is TRBJ2-1 and V is TRBV12-3 or TRBV12-4; 8 bases align to TRBD2. Trimming at V came to 5 bases and at J to 4 bases, leaving 10 bases not matched to a gene. This CDR3 contains 16 residues. DNA for the CDR3: TGTGCCAGCAGTCGCCCGCTTAGCGGGGATTACAATGAGCAGTTCTTC. Translating it yields CASSRPLSGDYNEQFF.

This clonotype was counted between two and nine times. CDR3 in DNA: TGTGCCAGCAATTACGGGACAGGCACTGAAGCTTTCTTT. Its protein is CASNYGTGTEAFF. The chain uses TRBV7-9 and TRBJ1-1; 8 positions match TRBD1. The CDR3 runs to 13 residues. In germline, CDR1 is SEHNR, CDR2 FQNEAQ (reference sequence). With V trimmed by 7 bases and J by 4 bases, 5 bases remained unmatched.

This clonotype was detected many times. The chain uses TRBV29-1 and TRBJ2-3; 9 bases map to TRBD2. Germline V lookup: CDR1 SQVTM, CDR2 ANQGSEA. The CDR3 sequence is 13 residues long. Germline trimming cut 4 bases from V and 6 bases from J; bases unmatched to any gene: 5. The CDR3 coding sequence is TGCAGCGTTGGGGGACTAGCAAGCGATACGCAGTATTTT. Translated: CSVGGLASDTQYF.

This clonotype was seen many times. The chain joins TRBV6-1 to TRBJ1-1; 9 nucleotides agree with TRBD1. The ends lost 8 bases at V and 1 base at J; junction bases unmatched: 5. Germline CDR1 MNHNS, CDR2 SASEGT. This CDR3 comprises 14 residues. CDR3 in amino acids: CASEGDRANTEAFF. The CDR3 coding sequence is TGTGCCAGCGAGGGGGACAGGGCGAACACTGAAGCTTTCTTT.

The CDR3 protein is CAIRTGANYGYTF. The CDR3 DNA reads TGTGCCATCAGAACCGGGGCTAACTATGGCTACACCTTC. The V and J genes are TRBV10-3 and TRBJ1-2; D is uncertain. Germline CDR1 and CDR2: ENHRY and SYGVKD. The CDR3 is 13 residues long. Trimming shortened V by 6 bases and J by 0 bases, and 8 bases separated the two germline ends.

This chain joins TRBV20-1 and TRBJ2-2; a possible D gene is TRBD1 (6 bases). Germline CDR1 reads DFQATT; CDR2 reads SNEGSKA (reference sequence). This CDR3 is built from 13 residues. V lost 6 bases and J 2 bases, leaving 10 bases between the germline ends. Here the CDR3 reads CSAEGGNTGELFF. CDR3 DNA: TGCAGTGCAGAAGGGGGAAACACCGGGGAGCTGTTTTTT.

There are many counts of this clonotype. This chain uses TRBV10-1 with TRBJ2-7; D may be TRBD1 or TRBD2 (5 bases each). CDR3 length equals 14 residues. Germline assignment: CDR1 WNHNN and CDR2 SYGVQD (reference sequence). Trimming took 6 bases from V and 4 from J, leaving 16 bases between them. The CDR3 nucleotides read TGCGCCAGCAGACTTGGGGGAGATATATACGAGCAGTACGTC. It yields the protein CASRLGGDIYEQYV.